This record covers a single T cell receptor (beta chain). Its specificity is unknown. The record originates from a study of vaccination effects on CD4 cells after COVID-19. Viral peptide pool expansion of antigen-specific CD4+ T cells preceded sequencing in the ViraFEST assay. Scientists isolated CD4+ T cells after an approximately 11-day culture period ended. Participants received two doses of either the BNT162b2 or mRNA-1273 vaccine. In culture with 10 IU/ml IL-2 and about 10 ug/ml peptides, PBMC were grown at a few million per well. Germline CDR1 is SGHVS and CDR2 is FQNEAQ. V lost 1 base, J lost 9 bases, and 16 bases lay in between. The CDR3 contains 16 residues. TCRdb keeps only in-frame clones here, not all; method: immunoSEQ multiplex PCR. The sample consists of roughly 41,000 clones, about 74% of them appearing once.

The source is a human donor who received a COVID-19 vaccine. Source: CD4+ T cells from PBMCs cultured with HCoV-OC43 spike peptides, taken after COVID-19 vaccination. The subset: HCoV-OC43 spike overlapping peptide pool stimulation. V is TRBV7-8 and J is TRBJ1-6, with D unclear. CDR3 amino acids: CASSLGGVAGFSPLHF. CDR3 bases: TGTGCCAGCAGCTTAGGGGGAGTAGCGGGTTTTTCACCCCTCCACTTT.